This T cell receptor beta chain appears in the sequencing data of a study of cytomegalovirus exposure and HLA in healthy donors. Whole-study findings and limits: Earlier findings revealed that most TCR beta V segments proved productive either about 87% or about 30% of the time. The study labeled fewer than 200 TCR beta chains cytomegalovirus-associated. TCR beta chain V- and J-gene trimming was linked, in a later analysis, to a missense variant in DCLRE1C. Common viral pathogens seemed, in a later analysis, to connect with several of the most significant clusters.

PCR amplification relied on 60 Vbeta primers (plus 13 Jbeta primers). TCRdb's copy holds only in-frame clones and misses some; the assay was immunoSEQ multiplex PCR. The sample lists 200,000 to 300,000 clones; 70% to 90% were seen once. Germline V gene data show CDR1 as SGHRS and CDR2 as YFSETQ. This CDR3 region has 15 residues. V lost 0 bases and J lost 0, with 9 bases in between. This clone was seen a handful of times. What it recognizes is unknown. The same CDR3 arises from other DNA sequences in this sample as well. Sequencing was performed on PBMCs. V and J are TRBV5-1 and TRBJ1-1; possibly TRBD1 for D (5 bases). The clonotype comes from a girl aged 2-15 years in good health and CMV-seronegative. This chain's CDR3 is CASSLARGLNTEAFF. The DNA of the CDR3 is TGCGCCAGCAGCTTGGCTCGGGGGTTGAACACTGAAGCTTTCTTT.